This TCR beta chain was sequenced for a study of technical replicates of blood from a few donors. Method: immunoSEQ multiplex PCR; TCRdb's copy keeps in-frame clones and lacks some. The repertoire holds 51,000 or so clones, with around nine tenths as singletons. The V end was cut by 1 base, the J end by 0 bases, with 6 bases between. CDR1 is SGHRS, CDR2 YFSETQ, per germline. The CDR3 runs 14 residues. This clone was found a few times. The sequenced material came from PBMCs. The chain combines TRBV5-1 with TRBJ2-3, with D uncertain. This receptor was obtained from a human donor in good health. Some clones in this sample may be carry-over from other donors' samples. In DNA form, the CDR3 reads TGCGCCAGCAGCTTGATCCCAAGCACAGATACGCAGTATTTT. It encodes CASSLIPSTDTQYF.